This T cell receptor beta chain appears in the sequencing data of a study of T cell repertoires in cytomegalovirus infection. Turning to the study itself: In public TCR beta signatures, there were indications of both CMV infection and matching HLA type.

Concerning this clonotype: The target antigen is unknown.

TCRdb passed the reads through MiXCR, listing each CDR3 protein once. Of hundreds of thousands of distinct CDR3 sequences listed, about a sixth are singletons. General observations from the study: The study found HLA-C-restricted CMV-specific TCR beta clonotypes dominating the ex vivo response.

Trimming removed 3 bases at V and 2 bases at J, with 12 bases between. The germline V gene encodes CDR1 DFQATT and CDR2 SNEGSKA (reference sequence). This CDR3 has 14 residues. This receptor was identified in a human donor in good health (CMV status not recorded). Some clones in this sample may be carry-over from other donors' samples. Input material: PBMCs. The chain links TRBV20-1 to TRBJ2-3, with D tentatively TRBD1 (6 bases). The CDR3 region is CSARRTGITDTQYF. As DNA, the CDR3 is TGCAGTGCTAGGCGAACAGGGATCACAGATACGCAGTATTTT.